These 6 T cell receptor beta chains came from one sample sequenced in a study of naive and memory T cell subsets. The treatment denotes: skin biopsy from PPD injection site in Mantoux-positive individual. Reverse transcription used DNase-treated unsorted total RNA, aiming for about 1 to 1000 ng. Blood and skin TCR RNA was reverse transcribed with alpha and beta constant primers. MiXCR, run by TCRdb on the UMI-ligation and nested PCR reads, gives a single entry per CDR3 protein. The table has 18,000 or so distinct CDR3 sequences, 8.5% to 10% seen once; the top ten hold 6.5% to 7%. Sequenced material: skin, taken from a tuberculin skin test site. The receptors originated from an adult in good health.

This sequence joins TRBV20-1 and TRBJ2-3, with D uncertain. This CDR3 region has 14 residues. CDR1 is DFQATT and CDR2 is SNEGSKA in the germline V gene (reference sequence). The ends were cut back, 3 bases at V and 2 bases at J, with 12 bases in the middle. CDR3 region: CSASALALTDTQYF. Here the CDR3 DNA reads TGCAGTGCTAGCGCTTTAGCCCTCACAGATACGCAGTATTTT.

In this sample, this clonotype turned up many times. The chain carries TRBV4-3 and TRBJ2-2, with a weak D call TRBD2 (5 bases). Germline V CDR1 and CDR2: LGHNA, YSLEER. The CDR3 is made up of 17 amino acids. V shed 3 bases and J shed 2 bases, with 16 bases lying between them. As DNA, the CDR3 is TGCGCCAGCAGCCAGAGCCGAGGGAGCTCTAACACCGGGGAGCTGTTTTTT. Protein: CASSQSRGSSNTGELFF.

This clonotype was detected only a few times. The chain combines TRBV20-1 with TRBJ2-5, with D tentatively TRBD1 (5 bases). Germline assignment: CDR1 DFQATT and CDR2 SNEGSKA (reference sequence). There are 13 residues in the CDR3. Deletions cut 3 bases from V and 1 base from J, with 9 bases between. CDR3 DNA: TGCAGTGCTAGGCCCGACAGCCAAGAGACCCAGTACTTC. Translated: CSARPDSQETQYF.

This clonotype was seen many times. The J gene is TRBJ2-2, the V gene TRBV28; TRBD2 is a possible D gene (5 bases). The ends were cut back, 6 bases at V and 8 bases at J, with 13 bases in the middle. The CDR3 covers 13 residues. Germline CDR1 reads MDHEN; CDR2 reads SYDVKM. The CDR3, as DNA: TGTGCCAGCAGAAGGGAGAGGCTAGGGGAGCTGTTTTTT. Translated: CASRRERLGELFF.

This clonotype was recorded at least ten times. This chain uses TRBV20-1 with TRBJ2-1; 12 bases line up with TRBD2. This CDR3 contains 15 residues. Germline CDR1 DFQATT, CDR2 SNEGSKA (reference sequence). Unmatched junction bases numbered 8, after V lost 2 bases and J lost 9 bases. The CDR3 spells CSARSSTSGSGEQFF. The CDR3, as DNA: TGCAGTGCTAGATCATCGACTAGCGGGAGCGGTGAGCAGTTCTTC.

This clonotype occurred many times. V usage is TRBV6-2 or TRBV6-3 and J usage is TRBJ2-3; D may be TRBD1 or TRBD2 (5 bases each). Germline CDR1 reads MNHEY; CDR2 reads SVGEGT. Trimming shortened V by 2 bases and J by 0 bases, and 12 bases separated the two germline ends. CDR3 length: 16 amino acids. The CDR3 DNA sequence: TGTGCCAGCAGTTACCGTGGGGGATCTAGCACAGATACGCAGTATTTT. It specifies CASSYRGGSSTDTQYF.